This T cell receptor beta chain was recorded in a study of spatial heterogeneity in lung cancer. Time point in this sample: sample taken at primary tumor resection. Extraction of whole RNA from tumor, nontumor lung or frozen PBMC preceded unsorted sequencing. The CDR3 is 13 amino acids. In germline, CDR1 is SGHKS, CDR2 YYEKEE (reference sequence). The trim removed 4 bases at V and 4 bases at J, leaving 4 bases unmatched. Via MiXCR, TCRdb re-called the 5' RACE reads, giving one row per CDR3 protein. The repertoire consists of about 50,000 distinct CDR3 sequences, with about 7.6% occurring once and the leading ten covering about 12%. This clonotype turned up a few times.

This specimen was PBMCs, taken at surgery. V is TRBV5-5 and J is TRBJ1-2; 7 bases match TRBD1. The TCR sequence derives from a female donor with early-stage non-small cell lung cancer. The CDR3 bases are TGTGCCAGCAGCGCCAGGACAGGCTATGGCTACACCTTC. It is translated as CASSARTGYGYTF.